This is a list of T cell receptor beta chains from one sample in a study of cytomegalovirus exposure and HLA in healthy donors. The table came from immunoSEQ multiplex PCR; TCRdb's copy has only in-frame clones and leaves some out. The sample has roughly 160,000 clones, just under 80% seen once; the top ten hold about 1.3%. The material sequenced was PBMCs. These receptors all come from a man under 40 in good health and CMV-seronegative. Both conserved end residues are part of each CDR3.

>TRBJ1-3|TRBV4-1
CASSHGSGGSGNTIYF
>TRBJ2-5|TRBV7-9
CASSFRDSQETQYF
>TRBJ2-7|TRBV7-8
CASSLGSVVGQGYEQYF
>TRBJ2-1|TRBV5-1
CASSWQDEQFF
>TRBJ2-5|TRBV4-1
CASSQGQGNQETQYF
>TRBJ2-1|TRBV20-1
CSSQGRNEQFF
>TRBJ1-1|TRBV11-3
CASSLEDREAFF
>TRBJ1-4|TRBV30
CAWSAGDGNEKLFF
>TRBJ2-5|TRBV6-1
CASSELSQETQYF
>TRBJ1-5|TRBV7-9
CSSSLHLTGLGQPQHF
>TRBJ2-3|TRBV7-2
CASSLIVTLTSGSNTQYF
>TRBJ2-7|TRBV7-9
CASSNTGTYEQYF
>TRBJ2-3|TRBV5-8
CASSPYGDGGAGDTQYF
>TRBJ1-5|TRBV6-6
CASSRTGGYQPQHF
>TRBJ2-4|TRBV7-2
CASSPEAAKNIQYF
>TRBJ1-1|TRBV7-2
CASRQGAQAFF
>TRBJ2-3|TRBV11-2
CASSLDFTDTQYF
>TRBJ1-2|TRBV10-3
CAISRGTDDWYGYTF
>TRBJ2-3|TRBV10-3
CAISESTSGGGTDTQYF
>TRBJ1-1|TRBV6-5
CASSYSIRNTEAFF
>TRBJ2-5|TRBV6-5
CASSQRDSLETQYF
>TRBJ2-2|TRBV29-1
CSVETGLAGGNTGELFF
>TRBJ2-2|TRBV5-7
CASSWGRGPNTGELFF
>TRBJ1-4|TRBV5-5
CASSFGQGRDEKLFF
>TRBJ1-1|TRBV18
CASSITGDTEAFF
>TRBJ1-1|TRBV19
CASRGPGGTEAFF
>TRBJ1-1|TRBV7-3
CASSPSGGAAEAFF
>TRBJ2-5|TRBV27
CASSPTSLRAGPNF
>TRBJ1-4|TRBV28
CASSLTTGATNEKLFF
>TRBJ2-2|TRBV5-1
CASSLDTSLNTGELFF
>TRBJ1-1|TRBV28
CASSSGVNTEAFF
>TRBJ2-1|TRBV5-4
CASSLVTSNEQFF
>TRBJ2-1|TRBV27
CASTAGSSYNEQFF
>TRBJ1-3|TRBV6-6
CASRTGVGNTIYF
>TRBJ2-7|TRBV6-1
CASRRSGQGEDF
>TRBJ2-3|TRBV7-2
CASSLGVAGVQKYF
>TRBJ1-4|TRBV27
CASTRLANRGGEKLFF
>TRBJ2-7|TRBV4-3
CASSVREGPGYEQYF
>TRBJ1-1|TRBV21-1
CASNFPSGQGGNTEAFF
>TRBJ2-1|TRBV9
CASSVVETGISANEQFF
>TRBJ2-3|TRBV15
CATSPRQPSTDTQYF
>TRBJ2-2|TRBV7-3
CASSPSGGANTGELFF